A selection of T cell receptor beta chains follows, all from one sample in a study of regulatory T cells in long-lasting Graves disease. TCRdb analysed the multiplex PCR reads with MiXCR anew, one entry per CDR3 protein. Of 700,000 or so distinct CDR3 sequences in the sample, 30% were seen once. This specimen consisted of peripheral blood mononuclear cells (PBMCs), obtained when the disease was refractory, from a patient treated with antithyroid drugs. The receptor set was obtained from a female donor with Graves disease. Both conserved end residues are trimmed from each CDR3. Fields, in order: CDR3 protein, J gene, V gene.

CDR3 protein: SVVKFNYGYT; J gene: TRBJ1-2; V gene: TRBV29-1
CDR3 protein: ASSFHGNSANYGYT; J gene: TRBJ1-2; V gene: TRBV11-2
CDR3 protein: ASSWGTGGQGYT; J gene: TRBJ1-2; V gene: TRBV3-1
CDR3 protein: SAKDRGHYEKLF; J gene: TRBJ1-4; V gene: TRBV20-1
CDR3 protein: AWSSLGNSPLH; J gene: TRBJ1-6; V gene: TRBV30
CDR3 protein: SVTAYQTEDQETQY; J gene: TRBJ2-5; V gene: TRBV29-1
CDR3 protein: VSSPSAWTFGNTIY; J gene: TRBJ1-3; V gene: TRBV11-2
CDR3 protein: ASSFLDSYEQY; J gene: TRBJ2-7; V gene: TRBV7-3
CDR3 protein: SVRKTGDTQY; J gene: TRBJ2-3; V gene: TRBV29-1
CDR3 protein: ASSQVPGLAKGETQY; J gene: TRBJ2-5; V gene: TRBV3-1
CDR3 protein: ASNHQGRKLF; J gene: TRBJ1-4; V gene: TRBV3-1
CDR3 protein: ASTGDLGNTIY; J gene: TRBJ1-3; V gene: TRBV2
CDR3 protein: ASSEWAGVPYEQY; J gene: TRBJ2-7; V gene: TRBV6-1
CDR3 protein: ASSYVGQGAITEAF; J gene: TRBJ1-1; V gene: TRBV6-5
CDR3 protein: ASSFGGGGYEQY; J gene: TRBJ2-7; V gene: TRBV7-9
CDR3 protein: ASSPEDRTEGYT; J gene: TRBJ1-2; V gene: TRBV7-9
CDR3 protein: ASSQLAGNTGELF; J gene: TRBJ2-2; V gene: TRBV4-1
CDR3 protein: SARGTAGNTIY; J gene: TRBJ1-3; V gene: TRBV20-1
CDR3 protein: ASSPPGTRNTGELF; J gene: TRBJ2-2; V gene: TRBV7-3
CDR3 protein: ASSLGQGVNSPLH; J gene: TRBJ1-6; V gene: TRBV5-6
CDR3 protein: ASSPPSSGAASTLH; J gene: TRBJ1-6; V gene: TRBV18
CDR3 protein: ASSLRGRIDRAF; J gene: TRBJ1-1; V gene: TRBV28
CDR3 protein: ASSYVQGLGNTIY; J gene: TRBJ1-3; V gene: TRBV6-5
CDR3 protein: ASSPGRTRDGYGYT; J gene: TRBJ1-2; V gene: TRBV7-3
CDR3 protein: ASSQNPGRMTEAF; J gene: TRBJ1-1; V gene: TRBV3-1